This T cell receptor beta chain comes out of a study of blood T cell repertoires in COVID-19. On the study more broadly: The origin of the acute and convalescent COVID-19 samples was the United States, Italy and Spain. T cells, B-cell-depleted T cells, or PBMCs supplied cDNA or gDNA.

This CDR3 contains 15 residues. The germline gives CDR1 SGHNT, CDR2 YYREEE (reference sequence). Trimming took 3 bases from V and 0 from J, leaving 9 bases between them. Original analysis: How many nucleated cells were present was estimated from reference gene primer amplification. Sequencing used immunoSEQ multiplex PCR; TCRdb keeps in-frame clones, though not all of them. D and trimming were read from the DNA, whereas the V and J calls and clone size are those reported in that table. The sample holds under 300,000 clones, about 80% seen once. This chain connects TRBV5-4 to TRBJ1-4; D remains unclear. This sequence originates from a man aged 30 to 39 who had recovered from COVID-19. Material: peripheral blood. CDR3 nucleotides: TGTGCCAGCAGCTCCCCCGGTGCAACTAATGAAAAACTGTTTTTT. Residues: CASSSPGATNEKLFF.